Below are 24 T cell receptor beta chains sequenced from a single sample in a study of identical twins. TCRdb used MiXCR to reprocess the 5' RACE reads, holding one entry per CDR3 protein. The sample lists roughly 1,500,000 distinct CDR3 sequences; about 32% were seen once. Sequenced material: cord blood. These receptors were taken from a newborn girl in good health.

The gene calls are TRBV4-1 and TRBJ1-5, with D possibly matching TRBD1 (5 bases). Trimming took off 0 bases at V and 15 bases at J, with 15 bases between the two ends. Germline assignment: CDR1 MGHRA and CDR2 YSYEKL. The CDR3 totals 13 residues. DNA for the CDR3: TGCGCCAGCAGCCAAGAGTGGGGGACCGAGGGGCATTTT. Its protein product is CASSQEWGTEGHF.

The rearrangement joins TRBV20-1 to TRBJ2-1; D is uncertain. The CDR3 is 13 amino acids. The V end lost 1 base, the J end lost 6 bases, and 10 bases lay between the germline ends. Germline V lookup: CDR1 DFQATT, CDR2 SNEGSKA (reference sequence). The CDR3 nucleotides are TGCAGTGCTAGAGGGGCATACCGCAATGAGCAGTTCTTC. Amino acid sequence: CSARGAYRNEQFF.

J is TRBJ2-1 and V is TRBV11-2; the D is unclear. The CDR3 spans 14 residues. The V end was cut by 0 bases, the J end by 10 bases, with 13 bases between. Germline-derived CDR1 and CDR2 are SGHAT and FQNNGV. The CDR3 region is CASSLDIGISEQFF. As DNA, the CDR3 is TGTGCCAGCAGCTTAGATATTGGGATCAGCGAGCAGTTCTTC.

V is TRBV28 and J is TRBJ1-6; unclear D gene. Trimming left V 7 bases short and J 9 bases short, with 16 bases between. Germline loops: CDR1 MDHEN, CDR2 SYDVKM. CDR3 length equals 14 residues. As DNA, the CDR3 is TGTGCCAGCACCCTTTTCGGCGTACCTTCACCCCTCCACTTT. This translates into CASTLFGVPSPLHF. The full variable domain, with the rest looked up from reference TRBV28 and TRBJ1-6, is DVKVTQSSRYLVKRTGEKVFLECVQDMDHENMFWYRQDPGLGLRLIYFSYDVKMKEKGDIPEGYSVSREKKERFSLILESASTNQTSMYLCASTLFGVPSPLHFGNGTRLTVT.

V is TRBV12-3 or TRBV12-4 and J is TRBJ2-3; D is possibly TRBD1 (5 bases). This CDR3 region has 16 residues. V was clipped by 1 base and J by 4 bases, with 15 bases between them. CDR3 amino acids: CASSLGPPVGADTQYF. In nucleotides, the CDR3 is TGTGCCAGCAGTTTAGGGCCCCCCGTAGGGGCAGATACGCAGTATTTT.

The V and J genes are TRBV3-1 and TRBJ2-1; TRBD2 matches at 10 bases. Trimming removed 3 bases from V and 13 bases from J; junction bases left unmatched: 12. CDR3 length: 15 amino acids. The germline V gene encodes CDR1 LGHDT and CDR2 YNNKEL (reference sequence). CDR3 DNA sequence: TGTGCCAGCAGCCATAGGACTAGCGGAAAAGAGACCCAGTTCTTC. It is translated as CASSHRTSGKETQFF.

Many counts were recorded for this clonotype. The junction departs from germline at one end; a sequencing error may be responsible. This chain joins TRBV27 and TRBJ2-3; no definite D call. The CDR3 consists of 13 residues. Germline V gene data show CDR1 as MNHEY and CDR2 as SMNVEV (reference sequence). The CDR3 DNA reads as TGCGCCAGCAGCCCTCTCAACACAGATACGCAGTATTTT. This codes for CASSPLNTDTQYF.

This chain links TRBV5-1 with TRBJ1-2; 11 bases agree with TRBD1. Germline V lookup: CDR1 SGHRS, CDR2 YFSETQ. After removal of 4 bases from V and 5 bases from J, the junction contained 7 bases not matched to a gene. This CDR3 is 15 amino acids long. CDR3 sequence (DNA): TGCGCCAGCAGCGGCGGGACAGGGGGACTTTATGGCTACACCTTC. Translating it yields CASSGGTGGLYGYTF.

The rearrangement joins TRBV7-9 to TRBJ1-1; unclear D gene. V was shortened by 4 bases and J by 2 bases, with 14 bases between the two germline ends. CDR1 SEHNR and CDR2 FQNEAQ come from the germline V gene (reference sequence). The CDR3 length is 15 residues. The CDR3 region is CASSSRGTPNTEAFF. CDR3 in DNA: TGTGCCAGCAGCTCCCGCGGAACGCCCAACACTGAAGCTTTCTTT.

This clonotype was seen a handful of times. The chain combines TRBV28 with TRBJ2-1; 12 nucleotides line up with TRBD2. Looked up from germline, CDR1 is MDHEN and CDR2 is SYDVKM. The CDR3 has 16 residues. The ends lost 3 bases at V and 5 bases at J; junction bases unmatched: 5. This CDR3 reads CASSFLRLAGDNEQFF. The CDR3 nucleotides read TGTGCCAGCAGTTTCCTCAGACTAGCGGGAGACAATGAGCAGTTCTTC.

The chain carries TRBV29-1 and TRBJ1-3, with D tentatively TRBD1 (5 bases). From germline, CDR1 is SQVTM and CDR2 ANQGSEA. This CDR3 has 14 amino acids. The ends were cut back, 4 bases at V and 3 bases at J, with 13 bases in the middle. The CDR3 protein is CSVVPRGFGNTIYF. CDR3 sequence (DNA): TGCAGCGTTGTTCCCCGGGGCTTTGGAAACACCATATATTTT.

V and J are TRBV12-3 or TRBV12-4 and TRBJ2-3, with 8 bases fitting TRBD2. This CDR3 has 16 amino acids. J was trimmed by 3 bases and V by 5 bases; bases with no gene match: 10. The DNA of the CDR3 is TGTGCCAGCAGTCCGACATCCGGGACTAGGACAGATACGCAGTATTTT. Amino acids: CASSPTSGTRTDTQYF.

In this sample, this clonotype turned up once. The chain couples TRBV5-6 to TRBJ2-1; D remains unclear. Trimming shortened V by 4 bases and J by 2 bases, and 16 bases separated the two germline ends. Germline CDR1 and CDR2: SGHDT and YYEEEE. The CDR3 consists of 16 residues. The CDR3 DNA reads TGTGCCAGCAGCGAACCAATGAAAGGGCCCTACAATGAGCAGTTCTTC. It yields the protein CASSEPMKGPYNEQFF.

In its sample, this clonotype was seen a few times. This chain uses TRBV9 with TRBJ2-5, with 7 bases lining up with TRBD1. This CDR3 has 15 residues. Trimming at V came to 0 bases and at J to 1 base, leaving 3 bases not matched to a gene. Germline loops: CDR1 SGDLS, CDR2 YYNGEE. The CDR3 here is CASSVDGTAQETQYF. The CDR3 bases are TGTGCCAGCAGCGTAGACGGGACAGCCCAAGAGACCCAGTACTTC.

As regards this clonotype: The junction departs from germline at one end; a sequencing error may be responsible. The chain couples TRBV29-1 to TRBJ2-4; the D gene could be TRBD1 or TRBD2 (6 bases each). Germline V lookup: CDR1 SQVTM, CDR2 ANQGSEA. CDR3 length: 16 residues. In DNA, the CDR3 is TGCAGCGCCCGAGTGGAGGGCAGGGGCGCCAGAAACATTCAGTACTTC. Translation gives CSARVEGRGARNIQYF. Based on the CDR3 plus reference TRBV29-1 and TRBJ2-4, the full variable domain is SAVISQKPSRDICQRGTSLTIQCQVDSQVTMMFWYRQQPGQSLTLIATANQGSEATYESGFVIDKFPISRPNLTFSTLTVSNMSPEDSSIYLCSARVEGRGARNIQYFGAGTRLSVL.

This clonotype occurred a few times. The chain combines TRBV28 with TRBJ2-1, with a tentative D call TRBD2 (6 bases). The CDR3 is 15 amino acids. Germline CDR1 reads MDHEN; CDR2 reads SYDVKM. Trimming shortened V by 6 bases and J by 7 bases, and 19 bases separated the two germline ends. CDR3 sequence: CASRSPGPRGNEQFF. Written as DNA, the CDR3 is TGTGCCAGCAGAAGTCCCGGGCCGCGGGGTAATGAGCAGTTCTTC.

The chain carries TRBV28 and TRBJ2-1; D is ambiguous. Germline V gives CDR1 MDHEN, CDR2 SYDVKM. This CDR3 spans 15 amino acids. Between the trimmed V and J ends, which lost 6 bases and 1 base, there was a span of 13 bases. The CDR3 DNA reads TGTGCCAGCAGCCTACTTAGTAGGTCCTACAATGAGCAGTTCTTC. It encodes CASSLLSRSYNEQFF.

This clonotype was counted a few times. The genes are TRBV7-8 and TRBJ2-1; the match to TRBD2 covers 11 bases. The CDR3 contains 15 residues. J was trimmed by 2 bases and V by 7 bases; bases with no gene match: 4. CDR1 is SGHVS, CDR2 FQNEAQ, per germline. As DNA, the CDR3 is TGTGCCAGCACTAGCGGGGGGCCTACCTACAATGAGCAGTTCTTC. Protein product: CASTSGGPTYNEQFF.

The table lists this clonotype with a few counts. The junction does not match germline at one end; this may be a read error. The chain joins TRBV28 to TRBJ2-1; 10 bases are shared with TRBD2. The CDR3 extends over 22 amino acids. Germline V gene lookup returns CDR1 MDHEN and CDR2 SYDVKM. CDR3 amino acids: CAGSLVAPLGGAGGPRYNEQFF. The CDR3 DNA reads TGTGCCGGCAGTTTAGTAGCCCCCCTGGGGGGAGCGGGAGGGCCGAGGTACAATGAGCAGTTCTTC.

The chain links TRBV27 to TRBJ1-5, with a weak D call TRBD1 (5 bases). With 6 bases removed from V and 0 bases from J, the gap between germline ends came to 12 bases. Germline CDR1 reads MNHEY; CDR2 reads SMNVEV (reference sequence). The length of the CDR3 is 15 residues. The CDR3 protein is CASRIDRYSNQPQHF. The CDR3, as DNA: TGTGCCAGCAGGATAGACAGATATAGCAATCAGCCCCAGCATTTT.

The chain links TRBV7-2 to TRBJ2-3, with D possibly TRBD2 on 6 matching bases. The V gene's germline CDR1 is SGHTA and CDR2 FQGNSA. The CDR3 extends over 14 amino acids. Trimming cost V 1 base and J 6 bases, with 11 bases left between them. In DNA, the CDR3 is TGTGCCAGCAGCTTAGAGCTAGCGAGGGATACGCAGTATTTT. Amino acids: CASSLELARDTQYF. Variable domain in full (rest from reference TRBV7-2 and TRBJ2-3): GAGVSQSPSNKVTEKGKDVELRCDPISGHTALYWYRQSLGQGLEFLIYFQGNSAPDKSGLPSDRFSAERTGGSVSTLTIQRTQQEDSAVYLCASSLELARDTQYFGPGTRLTVL.

This clonotype was seen a handful of times. This chain links TRBV7-2 with TRBJ1-1; 8 positions match TRBD1. Germline CDR1 SGHTA, CDR2 FQGNSA. V shed 2 bases and J 1 base; nucleotides not matched to a gene: 6. The CDR3 spans 16 residues. CDR3 loop: CASSLTPGGTNTEAFF. For the CDR3, the DNA is TGTGCCAGCAGCTTAACTCCAGGGGGCACGAACACTGAAGCTTTCTTT.

V usage is TRBV7-9 and J usage is TRBJ2-4; 8 bases align to TRBD2. The J call may be wrong; the DNA end is better matched by TRBJ2-7. Germline values: CDR1 SEHNR, CDR2 FQNEAQ (reference sequence). The length of the CDR3 is 14 residues. The CDR3 sequence: CASSLGLDEYEQYF. The CDR3, as DNA: TGTGCCAGCAGCTTGGGACTAGACGAGTACGAGCAGTACTTC.

This clonotype showed up just a few times. J is TRBJ2-3 and V is TRBV20-1; D uncertain. V dropped 1 base and J dropped 5 bases, with 16 bases sitting between them. The CDR3 is 15 amino acids. Germline V gives CDR1 DFQATT, CDR2 SNEGSKA (reference sequence). The DNA for the CDR3 is TGCAGTGCTAGAGTTCCCCCACCCGGACGAGATACGCAGTATTTT. It encodes CSARVPPPGRDTQYF.